Below are 10 T cell receptor beta chains sequenced from a single sample in a study of blood T cell repertoires in COVID-19. Produced via immunoSEQ multiplex PCR; TCRdb's table is partial and in-frame only. This sample has roughly 260,000 clones; about 88% occur once, and the top ten carry over 4%. The specimen sequenced was peripheral blood. The source of these receptors is a man aged 55-75 years who had recovered from COVID-19.

This clone appeared a few times. The chain recombines TRBV7-6 with TRBJ1-5, with 10 nucleotides matching TRBD1. Trimming took 5 bases from V and 2 from J; bases not matched to a gene: 6. This CDR3 has 16 residues. In germline, CDR1 is SGHVS, CDR2 FNYEAQ. CDR3 sequence: CASSPPGTGGNQPQHF. CDR3 nucleotide sequence: TGTGCCAGCAGCCCCCCCGGGACAGGGGGCAATCAGCCCCAGCATTTT.

V gene TRBV6-5 combines with J gene TRBJ1-2; no clear D. V lost 6 bases, J lost 0 bases, and 11 bases lay in between. Germline assignment: CDR1 MNHEY and CDR2 SVGAGI. The CDR3 is made up of 14 amino acids. The CDR3 sequence: CASSMGHTNYGYTF. The DNA of the CDR3 is TGTGCCAGCAGCATGGGCCACACTAACTATGGCTACACCTTC.

The CDR3 DNA reads TGTGCCAGCAGTTACCCTATACTGACAGGGTGGGGCTACACCTTC. Translating gives CASSYPILTGWGYTF. V gene TRBV6-5 combines with J gene TRBJ1-2, with 7 nucleotides matching TRBD1. The ends lost 2 bases at V and 8 bases at J; junction bases unmatched: 11. Germline V gene lookup returns CDR1 MNHEY and CDR2 SVGAGI. The CDR3 spans 15 residues.

The chain has TRBV7-2 and TRBJ2-5, with TRBD2 as a possible D gene (7 bases). The CDR3 length is 16 residues. Trimming removed 0 bases from V and 5 bases from J, with 16 bases in between. Germline V gene sequence: CDR1 SGHTA, CDR2 FQGNSA. The CDR3 protein is CASSLAGRGARETQYF. CDR3 in DNA: TGTGCCAGCAGCTTAGCGGGACGGGGGGCAAGGGAGACCCAGTACTTC.

The V gene is TRBV29-1, the J gene TRBJ2-6; TRBD2 matches at 7 bases. The CDR3 runs 14 residues. Trimming at V came to 0 bases and at J to 11 bases, leaving 7 bases not matched to a gene. Germline V lookup: CDR1 SQVTM, CDR2 ANQGSEA. In nucleotides, the CDR3 is TGCAGCGTTGAAGAGCTAGGGAGGGAGGACGTCCTGACTTTC. Its protein product is CSVEELGREDVLTF.

This clone was detected only a few times. V is TRBV6-1 and J is TRBJ2-1; 11 positions agree with TRBD2. J gave up 4 bases and V 2 bases, and 1 base lay outside the gene matches. Germline assignment: CDR1 MNHNS and CDR2 SASEGT. The CDR3 runs 15 residues. CDR3 amino acids: CASSELAGGYNEQFF. CDR3 nucleotides: TGTGCCAGCAGTGAACTAGCGGGGGGATACAATGAGCAGTTCTTC.

This sequence joins TRBV5-1 and TRBJ2-5; 9 nucleotides align to TRBD1. Looked up from germline, CDR1 is SGHRS and CDR2 is YFSETQ. V was pared by 4 bases and J by 4 bases, with 8 bases of the junction left unmatched. This CDR3 spans 15 amino acids. DNA of the CDR3: TGCGCCAGCAGCCAGGGACAGGGAGGGACAGAGACCCAGTACTTC. It encodes CASSQGQGGTETQYF.

The V call is TRBV3-1 (or the pseudogene TRBV3-2), the J call TRBJ1-1; a weak D match, TRBD1 (5 bases). Trimming took off 2 bases at V and 4 bases at J, with 14 bases between the two ends. CDR1 is LGHDT and CDR2 is YNNKEL in the germline V gene (reference sequence). CDR3 length: 15 residues. The CDR3 sequence: CASSQRAGVGTEAFF. Here the CDR3 DNA reads TGTGCCAGCAGCCAACGTGCGGGGGTCGGCACTGAAGCTTTCTTT.

The J gene is TRBJ2-1, the V gene TRBV13; TRBD1 aligns across 7 bases. Germline lookup yields CDR1 PRHDT and CDR2 FYEKMQ (reference sequence). This CDR3 contains 14 residues. The trim removed 4 bases at V and 9 bases at J, leaving 9 bases unmatched. The CDR3 DNA follows: TGTGCCAGCAGCTCGAGGGGGCCTGTAGGTGAGCAGTTCTTC. The encoded protein is CASSSRGPVGEQFF.

The chain carries TRBV5-1 and TRBJ2-2; a weak D match, TRBD2 (7 bases). Trimming cost V 7 bases and J 0 bases, with 13 bases left between them. This CDR3 spans 15 amino acids. CDR1 is SGHRS and CDR2 is YFSETQ in the germline V gene. The CDR3 spells CASGGALANTGELFF. CDR3 coding DNA: TGCGCCAGCGGGGGGGCCCTCGCGAACACCGGGGAGCTGTTTTTT.